This TCR beta chain was captured in a study of CD8+CD57+ T cells in acquired aplastic anemia. Background on the study: Among healthy donors, CD4+ cells averaged approximately 11 million reads.

Genomic DNA served as template for TCR beta VDJ and CDR3 profiling. TCRdb passed the reads through MiXCR, listing each CDR3 protein once. The sample has hundreds of thousands of distinct CDR3 sequences, about two thirds seen once. This CDR3 region has 14 residues. Germline values: CDR1 MGHDK, CDR2 SYGVNS. The ends were cut back, 6 bases at V and 4 bases at J, with 15 bases in the middle. The chain recombines TRBV25-1 with TRBJ1-2; D might be TRBD1 (6 bases). The sample taken for sequencing was sorted CD4+, CD8+, or CD8+CD57+ T cells (not recorded which) from PBMCs. The receptor was derived from a human donor in good health, serving as a control. Written as DNA, the CDR3 is TGTGCCAGCAGCCGCTCGGGGACACTCTATGGCTACACCTTC. This codes for CASSRSGTLYGYTF.